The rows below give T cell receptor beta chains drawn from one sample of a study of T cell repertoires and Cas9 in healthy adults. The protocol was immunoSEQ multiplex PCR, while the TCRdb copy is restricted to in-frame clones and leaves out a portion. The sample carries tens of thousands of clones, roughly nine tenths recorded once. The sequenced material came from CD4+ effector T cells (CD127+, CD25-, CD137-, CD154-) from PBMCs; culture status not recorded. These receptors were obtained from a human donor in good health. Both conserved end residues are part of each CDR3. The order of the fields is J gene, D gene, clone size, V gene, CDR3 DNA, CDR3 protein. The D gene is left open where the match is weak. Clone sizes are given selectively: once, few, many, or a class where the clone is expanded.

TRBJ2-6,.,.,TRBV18,TGTGCCAGCTCACCACGGCCAGGGGAAAGGGGATCTGGGGCCAACGTCCTGACTTTC,CASSPRPGERGSGANVLTF
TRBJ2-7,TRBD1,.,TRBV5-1,TGCGCCAGCAGCACCGGACAGGGGAAGGGCTCCTACGAGCAGTACTTC,CASSTGQGKGSYEQYF
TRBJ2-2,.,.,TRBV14,TGTGCCAGCAGCCAGGGTCGGCCCGGGGAGCTGTTTTTT,CASSQGRPGELFF
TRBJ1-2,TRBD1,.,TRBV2,TGTGCCAGCAGTGCAGACAGGGGGTCTAACTATGGCTACACCTTC,CASSADRGSNYGYTF
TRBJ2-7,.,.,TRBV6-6,TGTGCCAGCAGTAAGGGCCCGACCTACGAGCAGTACTTC,CASSKGPTYEQYF
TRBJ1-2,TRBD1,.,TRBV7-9,TGTGCCAGCAGCTTGCAGGGGGACTATGGCTACACCTTC,CASSLQGDYGYTF
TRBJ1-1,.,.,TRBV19,TGTGCCAGTATGGGGTTGGTCGAGGCTTTCTTT,CASMGLVEAFF
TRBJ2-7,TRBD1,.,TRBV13,TGTGCCAGCAGCTTAGAGGTACAGGGGGCCGACTACGAGCAGTACTTC,CASSLEVQGADYEQYF
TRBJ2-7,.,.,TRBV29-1,TGCAGCGTTGAAACGGGCGGGGCCGCCTACGAGCAGTACTTC,CSVETGGAAYEQYF
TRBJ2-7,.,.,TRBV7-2,TGTGCCAGCAGCCAAACGGACCCTTACGAGCAGTACTTC,CASSQTDPYEQYF
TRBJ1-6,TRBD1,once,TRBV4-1,TGCGCCAGCAGCCAACAGGGGGACTATAATTCACCCCTCCACTTT,CASSQQGDYNSPLHF
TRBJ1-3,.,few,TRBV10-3,TGTGCCATCAGTGAGTCAGGTACTCCGGGGAAACAGAGAAACACCATATATTTT,CAISESGTPGKQRNTIYF
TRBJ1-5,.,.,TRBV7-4,TGTGCCAGCAGCTTAAGCGGGGGCGTTCAGCCCCAGCATTTT,CASSLSGGVQPQHF
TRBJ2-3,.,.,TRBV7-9,TGTGCCAGCAGTGCCCAGGGGGGTCGCACAGATACGCAGTATTTT,CASSAQGGRTDTQYF
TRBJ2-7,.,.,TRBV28,TGTGCCAGCAGTCTTCCCGGCCGGGACGAGCAGTACTTC,CASSLPGRDEQYF
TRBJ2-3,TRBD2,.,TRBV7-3,TGTGCCAGCAGCGAGGGCGGGAGTGCAGATACGCAGTATTTT,CASSEGGSADTQYF
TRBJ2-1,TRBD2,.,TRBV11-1,TGTGCCAGCAGCTACGGACTAGCGGGAGGCGAATACAATGAGCAGTTCTTC,CASSYGLAGGEYNEQFF
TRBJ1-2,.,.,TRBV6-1,TGTGCCAGCAGAAACAGGGATAGTCGCGCTTATGGCTACACCTTC,CASRNRDSRAYGYTF
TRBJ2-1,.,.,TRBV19,TGTGCCAGTAGTACCCCCTACAATGAGCAGTTCTTC,CASSTPYNEQFF
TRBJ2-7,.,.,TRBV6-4,TGTGCCTCGTGGACTACAGAATTTGGGTACGAGCAGTACTTC,CASWTTEFGYEQYF
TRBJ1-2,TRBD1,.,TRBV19,TGTGCCAGTAGTCCAACCCCAGGGGGTGACTATGGCTACACCTTC,CASSPTPGGDYGYTF
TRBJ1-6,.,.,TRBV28,TGTGCCAGCAGTTTTGCCTCTTCACCCCTCCACTTT,CASSFASSPLHF
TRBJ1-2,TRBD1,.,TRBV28,TGTGCCAGCAGTTTATCTGCGACAGGGGCAGGTGGCTACACCTTC,CASSLSATGAGGYTF
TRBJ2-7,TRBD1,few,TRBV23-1,TGCGCCAGCGAGACCGGGACAGGCTACGAGCAGTACTTC,CASETGTGYEQYF
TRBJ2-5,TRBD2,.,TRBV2,TGTGCCAGCAGTCCCTGGGCTAGCGGGGGGGTAGTAGAGACCCAGTACTTC,CASSPWASGGVVETQYF
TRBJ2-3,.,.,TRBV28,TGTGCCAGCAGTTTGATAGGGGGGGGCACAGATACGCAGTATTTT,CASSLIGGGTDTQYF
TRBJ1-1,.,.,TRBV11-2,TGTGCCAGCAGCTTAGGGTCGAGCACTGAAGCTTTCTTT,CASSLGSSTEAFF
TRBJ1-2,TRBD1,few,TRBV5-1,TGCGCCAGCAGCGCAGACAGGGCCTTGGCCTTC,CASSADRALAF
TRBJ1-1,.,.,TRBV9,TGTGCCAGCAGCGTAGACAGGGAAACTGAAGCTTTCTTT,CASSVDRETEAFF
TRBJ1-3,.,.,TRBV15,TGTGCCACCAGCAGAGATGGGCGAGGGGGGGTATCGTCGAACACCATATATTTT,CATSRDGRGGVSSNTIYF
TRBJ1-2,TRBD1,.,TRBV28,TGTGCCGGTCGTAAGACAGGGGCCGACTATGGCTACACCTTC,CAGRKTGADYGYTF
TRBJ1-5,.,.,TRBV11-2,TGTGCCAGCAGCTTAGAAGAGGGGAATCAGCCCCAGCATTTT,CASSLEEGNQPQHF
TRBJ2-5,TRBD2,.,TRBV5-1,TGCGCCAGCAGCGCGGGACTAGCGGTTCAAGAGACCCAGTACTTC,CASSAGLAVQETQYF
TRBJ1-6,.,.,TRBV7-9,TGTGCCAGCAGTCGAGAGGGGGGGCTCGATTCACCCCTCCACTTT,CASSREGGLDSPLHF
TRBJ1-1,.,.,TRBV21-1,TGTGCCAGCAGCCGTTTCCGGACAGGGAAGGAGTGGGACACTGAAGCTTTCTTT,CASSRFRTGKEWDTEAFF
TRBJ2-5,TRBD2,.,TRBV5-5,TGTGCCAGCAGCTTGTTTTCTAGCGGGAGAGTGAACCAAGAGACCCAGTACTTC,CASSLFSSGRVNQETQYF
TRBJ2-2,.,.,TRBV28,TGTGCCAGCAGACCCCTCCACGGGGAGCTGTTTTTT,CASRPLHGELFF
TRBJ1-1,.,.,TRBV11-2,TGTGCCAGCAGCCGCACCGATGGGACTGAAGCTTTCTTT,CASSRTDGTEAFF
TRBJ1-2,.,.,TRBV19,TGTGCCAGTAGTATAGGGCACACCTACCTCTATGGCTACACCTTC,CASSIGHTYLYGYTF
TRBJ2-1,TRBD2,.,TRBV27,TGTGCCAGCTGGCTTAGCGGGAGTGTTGAGCAGTTCTTC,CASWLSGSVEQFF
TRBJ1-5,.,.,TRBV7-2,TGTGCCAGCAGCTTAGCAGGGTCCAATCAGCCCCAGCATTTT,CASSLAGSNQPQHF
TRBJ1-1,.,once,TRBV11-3,TGTGCCAGCAGCTTAAGAGGGGGCACTGAAGCTTTCTTT,CASSLRGGTEAFF
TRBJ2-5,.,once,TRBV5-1,TGCGCCAGCAGGGGCGGGGGCGCACCCCAAGGGACCCAGTACTTC,CASRGGGAPQGTQYF
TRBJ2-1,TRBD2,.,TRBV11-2,TGTGCCAGCAGCTTGGGGGGGACTACCCTCAATGAGCAGTTCTTC,CASSLGGTTLNEQFF
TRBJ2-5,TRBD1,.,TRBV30,TGTGCCTGGAGTGCCCTTGACAGGGGTGATCGGGAGACCCAGTACTTC,CAWSALDRGDRETQYF
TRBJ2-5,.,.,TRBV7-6,TGTGCCAGCAGCTTAGATTCTCCTCATAAGGGGGAGACCCAGTACTTC,CASSLDSPHKGETQYF
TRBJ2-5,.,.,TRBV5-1,TGCGCCAGCAGCTCGGGACGGACCCAAGAGACCCAGTACTTC,CASSSGRTQETQYF
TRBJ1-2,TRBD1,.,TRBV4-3,TGCGCCAGCAGCCAAGATAGAAGAGGGGGCTTTGATGGCTACACCTTC,CASSQDRRGGFDGYTF
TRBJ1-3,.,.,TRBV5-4,TGTGCCAGCAGCTTGTGGGGGAATAGAAACACCATATATTTT,CASSLWGNRNTIYF
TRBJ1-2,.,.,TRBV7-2,TGTGCCAGCAGCTTAATACCAAACTATGGCTACACCTTC,CASSLIPNYGYTF
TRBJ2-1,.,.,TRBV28,TGTGCCAGCAGGATAGACTCGCGGGCCCCGATGAGCTCCTACAATGAGCAGTTCTTC,CASRIDSRAPMSSYNEQFF
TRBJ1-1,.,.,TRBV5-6,TGTGCCAGCAGCTTTGAACAGGCTCTACTCTTAGACACTGAAGCTTTCTTT,CASSFEQALLLDTEAFF
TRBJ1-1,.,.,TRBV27,TGTGCCAGCAGTTTACGGACGGAACTGGAAGCTTTCTTT,CASSLRTELEAFF
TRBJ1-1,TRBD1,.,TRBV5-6,TGTGCCAGCAGCTTGGAAGTCAGGGGGCTCACTGAAGCTTTCTTT,CASSLEVRGLTEAFF
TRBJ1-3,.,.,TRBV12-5,TGTGCTAGTGGTTCCTCCCGGGGTCGTCCCTTAGACACCATATATTTT,CASGSSRGRPLDTIYF
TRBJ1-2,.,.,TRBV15,TGTGCCACCAGCAGAGAAGTGGGGTCTGGCTACACCTTC,CATSREVGSGYTF
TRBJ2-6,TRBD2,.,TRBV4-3,TGCGCCAGCAGCCAAGCATGGACTAGCGGATCTGGGGCCAACGTCCTGACTTTC,CASSQAWTSGSGANVLTF